This entry is about one T cell receptor (beta chain). Its antigen is still unknown. No base quality information exists; no much larger clone differs at one position. The data were obtained in a study of siplizumab effects on memory and regulatory T cells (dated by TCRdb to between 2018 and 2020). For context, the study as a whole: The effect of the anti-CD2 antibody siplizumab on alloreactive T-cell subsets was examined in allogeneic mixed lymphocyte reactions constructed from human PBMCs.

The library was generated by the immunoSEQ multiplex PCR assay. The deep sequencing platform assayed about 90,000 TCR templates per sample. Genomic DNA extracted from sorted T cells was used for TCRbeta CDR3 sequencing. For the original study's pipeline: The R programming language was used for clonal analysis of TCRbeta CDR3 data. Alloreactive CD4+ and CD8+ clones were defined by comparing unstimulated samples with post-reaction CFSE-low samples. By matching sequences to the repertoires of sorted unstimulated Treg and non-Treg cells, each alloreactive CD4+ clone was assigned a regulatory or non-regulatory origin. Sourced from immuneACCESS, this table was stored by TCRdb with only in-frame sequences that have V and J called. A share of the clones is absent; for the studies checked, an unresolved V gene accounts for under half, and the remainder has no known explanation. The DNA was the basis for D and trimming; V, J and clone size are from that table. The sample has about 100,000 clones on record, around 94% of them singletons. In total, the top ten clones hold around 1.5% of the sample.

The study at large found these results: Among mappable alloreactive CD4+ clones, an average Treg-derived fraction of almost 70% was observed with siplizumab, compared with approximately 26% in control reactions. Unstimulated naive T cells appeared to be more diverse than memory T cells, and naive cells seemed to make a substantial contribution to the alloresponse. About 75-95% of proliferating CD4+ or CD8+ clones could not be given a naive or memory phenotype. Siplizumab significantly lowered the cumulative frequency of alloreactive sequences that could be traced to unstimulated CD4+ memory T cells. Whether proliferating Tregs from siplizumab cultures were suppressive was not functionally confirmed. Because sequences below about 10^-5 frequency were poorly captured, only a minor fraction of alloreactive clones could be mapped to unstimulated subsets.

V loses 4 bases of germline sequence and J loses 3 bases, and the interval between the two ends is 10 bases. From cysteine to phenylalanine, the CDR3 is 13 amino acids long. The entry retains the CDR3 DNA only, 39 bases that are in frame from base 1. CDR1 and CDR2 (SGHDN, FVKESK) derive from the germline V gene. Sorted unstimulated T cells and proliferating T cells recovered from mixed lymphocyte reactions underwent TCRbeta CDR3 sequencing. Fresh whole blood from roughly ten HLA-typed healthy donors was used to isolate PBMCs. Unstimulated CD4+ non-regulatory T cells were FACS-sorted to map the origin of alloreactive clones.

Sequencing was done on a sample of non-Treg CD4+ T cells sorted from blood. Interpreted using the paper, the cell subset or site label stands for: FACS-sorted unstimulated CD4+ non-regulatory T cells. The receptor's source is a human donor in good health. Recombination linked TRBV14 to TRBJ2-7; the D segment cannot be called with confidence. The DNA sequence is TGTGCCAGCAGCCCCTTCATTGACTACGAGCAGTACTTC. It encodes CASSPFIDYEQYF. Full variable domain (CDR3 extended with the reference TRBV14 and TRBJ2-7 proteins): EAGVTQFPSHSVIEKGQTVTLRCDPISGHDNLYWYRRVMGKEIKFLLHFVKESKQDESGMPNNRFLAERTGGTYSTLKVQPAELEDSGVYFCASSPFIDYEQYFGPGTRLTVT.